This TCR beta chain is drawn from a study of human T cells and chemical hapten exposure. This clonotype has a count of ten or more. Its specificity is unknown. With 1 base clipped from V and 11 bases from J, the junction kept 10 bases outside the gene matches. The CDR3 has 14 amino acids. Germline V gene data show CDR1 as SGHAT and CDR2 as FQNNGV. TCRdb reprocessed the RACE reads via MiXCR and lists one record per CDR3 protein. The sample lists 250,000 or so distinct CDR3 sequences, roughly 7.7% occurring once. Points from the study as a whole: Once DPC sensitization occurred, TCRs above 1 in 1000 frequency showed no change.

Time point given: pre-sensitization, week 0. Described treatment: therapeutic diphenylcyclopropenone sensitization with weekly scalp DPC. The receptor was isolated from a young man with alopecia areata. Some clones in this sample may be carry-over from other donors' samples. The V call is TRBV11-2, the J call TRBJ1-1; TRBD1 agrees at 7 bases. Specimen: whole blood, collected in connection with sensitization to the hapten diphenylcyclopropenone (DPC). CDR3 amino acids: CASSLGTGQTEAFF. The CDR3 nucleotides are TGTGCCAGCAGCTTAGGAACGGGACAGACCGAGGCTTTCTTT. The complete variable domain, with remaining parts taken from reference TRBV11-2 and TRBJ1-1, reads EAGVAQSPRYKIIEKRQSVAFWCNPISGHATLYWYQQILGQGPKLLIQFQNNGVVDDSQLPKDRFSAERLKGVDSTLKIQPAKLEDSAVYLCASSLGTGQTEAFFGQGTRLTVV.